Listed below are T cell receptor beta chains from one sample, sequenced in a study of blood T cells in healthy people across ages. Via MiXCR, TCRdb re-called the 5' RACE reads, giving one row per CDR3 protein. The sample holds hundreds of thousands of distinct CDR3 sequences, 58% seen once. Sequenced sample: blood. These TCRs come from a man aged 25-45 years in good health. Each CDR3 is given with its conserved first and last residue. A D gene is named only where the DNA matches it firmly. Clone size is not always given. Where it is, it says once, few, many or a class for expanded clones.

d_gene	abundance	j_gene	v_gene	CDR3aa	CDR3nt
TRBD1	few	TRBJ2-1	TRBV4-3	CASSQDAVDRGRDEQFF	TGCGCCAGCAGCCAAGACGCGGTGGACAGGGGGCGCGATGAGCAGTTCTTC
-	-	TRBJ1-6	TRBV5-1	CASHDDRNSPLHF	TGCGCCAGCCACGACGACAGAAATTCACCCCTCCACTTT
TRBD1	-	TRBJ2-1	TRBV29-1	CSEGTGGNEQFF	TGCAGCGAAGGGACAGGGGGAAATGAGCAGTTCTTC
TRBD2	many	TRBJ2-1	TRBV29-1	CSVEEILAGYNEQFF	TGCAGCGTTGAAGAAATACTAGCGGGCTACAATGAGCAGTTCTTC
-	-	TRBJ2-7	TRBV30	CAWMGRETTGEQYF	TGTGCCTGGATGGGCAGGGAGACTACGGGGGAGCAGTACTTC
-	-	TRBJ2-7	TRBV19	CASSILRTTESYEQYF	TGTGCCAGTAGTATTCTACGTACTACCGAATCCTACGAGCAGTACTTC
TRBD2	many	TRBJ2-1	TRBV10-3	CAITSGGGKGINEQFF	TGTGCCATCACGTCGGGGGGGGGCAAAGGGATCAATGAGCAGTTCTTC
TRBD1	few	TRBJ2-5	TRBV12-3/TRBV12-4	CASSLGYRGGETQYF	TGTGCCAGCAGCTTAGGGTACAGGGGCGGAGAGACCCAGTACTTC
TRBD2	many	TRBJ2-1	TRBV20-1	CSAPSGTSGEQFF	TGCAGTGCCCCATCCGGGACTAGCGGTGAGCAGTTCTTC
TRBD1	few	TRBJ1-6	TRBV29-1	CSVRGSSYNSPLHF	TGCAGCGTCAGGGGGAGCTCCTATAATTCACCCCTCCACTTT
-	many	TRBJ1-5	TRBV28	CASSLIGYQPQHF	TGTGCCAGCAGTTTAATAGGTTATCAGCCCCAGCATTTT
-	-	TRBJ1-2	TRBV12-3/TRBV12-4	CASRFLGGPGGYTF	TGTGCCAGCAGGTTCCTGGGAGGACCAGGTGGCTACACCTTC
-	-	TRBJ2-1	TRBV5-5	CASSSYDEQFF	TGTGCCAGCAGCAGCTATGATGAGCAGTTCTTC
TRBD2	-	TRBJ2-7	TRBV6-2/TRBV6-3	CASSSPAGVYEQYF	TGTGCCAGCAGTTCCCCAGCGGGGGTATACGAGCAGTACTTC
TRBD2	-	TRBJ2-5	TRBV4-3	CASSSALAGPFREETQYF	TGCGCCAGCAGCTCAGCACTAGCGGGACCTTTTAGGGAAGAGACCCAGTACTTC
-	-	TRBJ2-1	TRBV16	CASSQASFNEQFF	TGTGCCAGCAGCCAAGCCTCTTTCAATGAGCAGTTCTTC
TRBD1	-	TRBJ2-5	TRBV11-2	CASSRTGYNREQYF	TGTGCCAGCAGCCGGACAGGGTACAATCGGGAGCAGTACTTC
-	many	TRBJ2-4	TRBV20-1	CSARDGHFSEQYF	TGCAGTGCTAGAGATGGACACTTCTCGGAGCAGTACTTC
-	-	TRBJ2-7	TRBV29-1	CAAGDWDEQYF	TGCGCTGCGGGCGATTGGGACGAGCAGTACTTC
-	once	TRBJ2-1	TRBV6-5	CASSSPTIGYYNEQFF	TGTGCCAGCAGTTCCCCGACCATTGGGTACTACAATGAGCAGTTCTTC
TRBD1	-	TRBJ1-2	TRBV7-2	CASSLDRGRDGYTF	TGTGCCAGCAGCCTCGACAGGGGCCGAGATGGCTACACCTTC
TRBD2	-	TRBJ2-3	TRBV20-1	CSVLAGGGSTDTQYF	TGCAGTGTCCTAGCGGGGGGTGGGAGCACAGATACGCAGTATTTT
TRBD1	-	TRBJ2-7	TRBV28	CASSHRDRASYEQYF	TGTGCCAGCAGTCACCGGGACAGGGCCTCCTACGAGCAGTACTTC
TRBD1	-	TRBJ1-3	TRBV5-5	CASSLRDSQNTIYF	TGTGCCAGCAGCCTGCGGGACAGCCAAAACACCATATATTTT
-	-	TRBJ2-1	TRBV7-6	CASSGSGVLHEQFF	TGTGCCAGCAGCGGCTCAGGAGTGTTACATGAGCAGTTCTTC
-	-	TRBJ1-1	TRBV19	CASTMGRAATEAFF	TGTGCCAGTACCATGGGAAGGGCGGCCACTGAAGCTTTCTTT
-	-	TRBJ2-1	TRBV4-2	CASSQESRGKKAGELFF	TGTGCCAGCAGCCAAGAGAGTCGGGGTAAAAAGGCCGGGGAGCTGTTCTTC
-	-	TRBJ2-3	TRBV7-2	CASSLEPSRDTQYF	TGTGCCAGCAGCTTAGAGCCCAGCCGCGATACGCAGTATTTT
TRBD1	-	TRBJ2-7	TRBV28	CAIMGDRSYEQYF	TGTGCCATTATGGGGGACAGATCTTACGAGCAGTACTTC
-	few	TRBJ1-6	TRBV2	CASSWDLGNSPLHF	TGTGCCAGCAGTTGGGACCTGGGAAATTCACCCCTCCACTTT
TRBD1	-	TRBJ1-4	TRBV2	CASSVGQGRNEKLFF	TGTGCCAGCAGCGTTGGACAGGGGAGAAATGAAAAACTGTTTTTT
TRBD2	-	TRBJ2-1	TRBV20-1	CSARTPGGGGSEQFF	TGCAGTGCTAGAACCCCGGGAGGGGGGGGGAGTGAGCAGTTCTTC
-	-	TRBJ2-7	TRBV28	CASRPGSYSYEQYF	TGTGCCAGCAGACCCGGGAGTTACTCCTACGAGCAGTACTTC
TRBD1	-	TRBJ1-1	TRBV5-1	CASRPTGAREAFF	TGCGCCAGCAGACCCACAGGGGCCCGAGAAGCTTTCTTT
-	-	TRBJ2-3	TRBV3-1	CASSQYEGDTQYF	TGTGCCAGCAGCCAGTATGAGGGAGATACGCAGTATTTT
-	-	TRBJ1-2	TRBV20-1	CSAERPGEDFNYGYTF	TGCAGTGCCGAGAGGCCAGGGGAAGACTTTAACTATGGCTACACCTTC
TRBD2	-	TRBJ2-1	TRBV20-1	CSASGEGSEQFF	TGCAGTGCTAGTGGGGAGGGGAGTGAGCAGTTCTTC
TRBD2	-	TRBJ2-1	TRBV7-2	CASSPLVAGGPVDEQFF	TGTGCCAGCAGCCCCCTGGTAGCGGGAGGGCCTGTGGATGAGCAGTTCTTC
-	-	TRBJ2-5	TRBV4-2	CASSQDWSEQETQYF	TGTGCCAGCAGCCAAGATTGGTCAGAACAAGAGACCCAGTACTTC
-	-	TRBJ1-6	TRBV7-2	CASSLMFTSSYNSPLHF	TGTGCCAGCAGCTTAATGTTTACGAGCTCCTATAATTCACCCCTCCACTTT
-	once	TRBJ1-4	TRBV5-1	CANSLVQQGVRSNEKLFF	TGCGCCAACAGCTTGGTCCAGCAGGGAGTTCGGTCTAATGAAAAACTGTTTTTT
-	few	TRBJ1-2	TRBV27	CASSLLRGYGYTF	TGTGCCAGCAGTTTACTCCGGGGCTATGGCTACACCTTC
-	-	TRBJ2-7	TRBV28	CASRFSQAPYEQYF	TGTGCCAGCAGATTTAGTCAGGCCCCATACGAGCAGTACTTC
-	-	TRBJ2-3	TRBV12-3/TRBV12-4	CASSPDKRRRDTQYF	TGTGCCAGCAGTCCCGACAAGCGACGAAGAGATACGCAGTATTTT
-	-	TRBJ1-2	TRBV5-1	CASSLMTSRDAWSYTF	TGCGCCAGCAGCTTGATGACTAGCAGGGACGCTTGGAGCTACACCTTC